This T cell receptor beta chain came from a study of blood T cell repertoires in COVID-19. As for the study in general: Sites in the United States, Italy and Spain provided acute and convalescent COVID-19 samples. The cDNA or gDNA used as material had been derived from T cells, B-cell-depleted T cells, or PBMCs.

Sequenced by immunoSEQ multiplex PCR; TCRdb stores in-frame clones only, minus some. The sample carries 100,000 or so clones, about 88% recorded once. V lost 5 bases, J lost 5 bases, and 12 bases lay in between. CDR1 SEHNR and CDR2 FQNEAQ come from the germline V gene (reference sequence). The length of the CDR3 is 13 residues. This clone turned up a few times. The sequencing input was peripheral blood. The TCR sequence derives from a human donor in a cohort sampled during active COVID-19. V and J are TRBV7-9 and TRBJ1-2; possibly TRBD1 for D (6 bases). The CDR3 nucleotides read TGTGCCAGCAGCCAAGGACAGAATTATGGCTACACCTTC. It is translated as CASSQGQNYGYTF.